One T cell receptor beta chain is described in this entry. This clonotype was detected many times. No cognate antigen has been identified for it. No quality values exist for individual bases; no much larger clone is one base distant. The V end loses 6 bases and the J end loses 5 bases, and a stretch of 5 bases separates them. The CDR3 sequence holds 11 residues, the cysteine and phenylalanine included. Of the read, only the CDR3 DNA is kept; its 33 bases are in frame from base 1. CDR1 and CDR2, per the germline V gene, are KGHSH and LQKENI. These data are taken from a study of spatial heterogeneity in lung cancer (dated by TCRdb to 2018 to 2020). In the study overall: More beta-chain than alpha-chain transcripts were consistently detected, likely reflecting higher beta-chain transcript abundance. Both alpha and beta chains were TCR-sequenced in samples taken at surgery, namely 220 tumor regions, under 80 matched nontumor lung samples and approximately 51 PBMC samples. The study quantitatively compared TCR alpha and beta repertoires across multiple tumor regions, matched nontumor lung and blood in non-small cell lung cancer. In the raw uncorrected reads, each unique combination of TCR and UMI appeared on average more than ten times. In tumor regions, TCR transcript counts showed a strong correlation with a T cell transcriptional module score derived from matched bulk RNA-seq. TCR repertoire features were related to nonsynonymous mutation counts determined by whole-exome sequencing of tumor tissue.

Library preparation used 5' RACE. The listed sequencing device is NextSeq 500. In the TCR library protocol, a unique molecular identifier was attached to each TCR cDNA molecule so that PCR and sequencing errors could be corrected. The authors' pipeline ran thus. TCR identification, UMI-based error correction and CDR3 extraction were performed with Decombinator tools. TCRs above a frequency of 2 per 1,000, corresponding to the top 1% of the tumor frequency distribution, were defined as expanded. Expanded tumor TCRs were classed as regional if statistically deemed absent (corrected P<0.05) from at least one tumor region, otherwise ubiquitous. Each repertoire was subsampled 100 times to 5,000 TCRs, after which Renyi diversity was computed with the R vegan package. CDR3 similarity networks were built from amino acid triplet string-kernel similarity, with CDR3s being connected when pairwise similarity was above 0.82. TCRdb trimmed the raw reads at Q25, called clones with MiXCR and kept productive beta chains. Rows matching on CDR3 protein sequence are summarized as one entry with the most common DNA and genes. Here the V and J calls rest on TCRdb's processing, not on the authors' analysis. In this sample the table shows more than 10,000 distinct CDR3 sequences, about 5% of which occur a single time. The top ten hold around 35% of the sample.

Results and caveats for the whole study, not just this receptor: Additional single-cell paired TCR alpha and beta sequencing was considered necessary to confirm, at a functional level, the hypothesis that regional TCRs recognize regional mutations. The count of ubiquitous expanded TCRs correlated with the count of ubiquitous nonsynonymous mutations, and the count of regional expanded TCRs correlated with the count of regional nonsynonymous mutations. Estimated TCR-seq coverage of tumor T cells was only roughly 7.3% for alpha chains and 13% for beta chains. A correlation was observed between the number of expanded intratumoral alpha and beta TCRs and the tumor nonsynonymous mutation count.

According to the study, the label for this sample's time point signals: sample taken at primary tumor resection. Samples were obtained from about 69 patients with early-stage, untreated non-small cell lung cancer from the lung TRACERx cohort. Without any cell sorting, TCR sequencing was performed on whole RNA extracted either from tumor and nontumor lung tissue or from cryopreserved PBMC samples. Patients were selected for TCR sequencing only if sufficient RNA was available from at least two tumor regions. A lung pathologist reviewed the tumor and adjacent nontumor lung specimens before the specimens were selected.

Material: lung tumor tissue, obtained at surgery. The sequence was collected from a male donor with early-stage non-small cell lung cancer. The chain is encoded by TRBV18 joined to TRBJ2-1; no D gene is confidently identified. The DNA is TGTGCCAGCTCGTTGAACAATGAGCAGTTCTTC. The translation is CASSLNNEQFF.